Following are 28 T cell receptor beta chains from one sample sequenced in a study of shared clonotypes between healthy human individuals. TCRdb keeps only in-frame clones here, not all; method: immunoSEQ multiplex PCR. Of fewer than 350,000 clones listed, 80% to 90% are singletons. The sequenced material came from memory CD8+ T cells sorted from blood. The sample's subset: CD45RO+ cells pooled with CCR7-negative TemRA cells. These receptor sequences come from a man aged 18 to 30 in good health.

A single count supports this clone. The V call is TRBV6-6, the J call TRBJ2-1; D is undetermined. The CDR3 spans 11 residues. CDR1 is MNHNY, CDR2 SVGAGI, per germline (reference sequence). Between the trimmed V and J ends, which lost 6 bases and 8 bases, there was a span of 8 bases. The CDR3, as DNA: TGTGCCAGCAGCCAAACGGATGAGCAGTTCTTC. Its translation: CASSQTDEQFF.

The chain joins TRBV4-3 to TRBJ2-7; possible D gene TRBD1, 6 bases. Trimming cost V 5 bases and J 4 bases, with 18 bases left between them. CDR1 and CDR2 from the germline V gene are LGHNA and YSLEER. The CDR3 runs 15 residues. CDR3 sequence: CASSNAQTGGYEQYF. CDR3 DNA: TGCGCCAGCAGCAATGCCCAGACAGGTGGTTACGAGCAGTACTTC.

The V call is TRBV13, the J call TRBJ1-1, with 7 bases identical to TRBD1. The V gene's germline CDR1 is PRHDT and CDR2 FYEKMQ (reference sequence). The V segment lost 5 bases and the J segment 4 bases; nucleotides outside the gene matches: 4. This CDR3 has 13 amino acids. CDR3 coding DNA: TGTGCCAGCAGCCCGACAGGGAGCACTGAAGCTTTCTTT. Encoded protein: CASSPTGSTEAFF.

The V call is TRBV6-5, the J call TRBJ2-1, with 8 positions matching TRBD2. Germline CDR1 MNHEY, CDR2 SVGAGI. V shed 6 bases and J 7 bases; nucleotides not matched to a gene: 5. The CDR3 totals 13 residues. The CDR3 sequence is CASRGTRENEQFF. The CDR3 coding sequence is TGTGCCAGCAGAGGGACTAGGGAGAATGAGCAGTTCTTC.

The rearrangement joins TRBV5-4 to TRBJ2-7; TRBD2 agrees at 11 bases. Germline V lookup: CDR1 SGHNT, CDR2 YYREEE (reference sequence). V shed 4 bases, J shed 4 bases, and the junction held 10 bases outside the gene matches. The CDR3 has 16 amino acids. The CDR3 region is CASSIGTSGGVYEQYF. Here the CDR3 DNA reads TGTGCCAGCAGCATAGGGACTAGCGGAGGTGTATACGAGCAGTACTTC.

This chain uses TRBV28 with TRBJ2-7; D may be TRBD2 (5 bases). CDR1 and CDR2 from the germline V gene are MDHEN and SYDVKM. This CDR3 comprises 14 residues. The ends were cut back, 6 bases at V and 2 bases at J, with 14 bases in the middle. The DNA for the CDR3 is TGTGCCAGCAGACGGGAATTCCGACCCTACGAGCAGTACTTC. As protein: CASRREFRPYEQYF. The full variable domain, rest sourced from reference TRBV28 and TRBJ2-7, is DVKVTQSSRYLVKRTGEKVFLECVQDMDHENMFWYRQDPGLGLRLIYFSYDVKMKEKGDIPEGYSVSREKKERFSLILESASTNQTSMYLCASRREFRPYEQYFGPGTRLTVT.

The chain couples TRBV7-2 to TRBJ1-1, with D unclear. The CDR3 has 14 amino acids. Trimming shortened V by 1 base and J by 2 bases, and 8 bases separated the two germline ends. The germline V gene encodes CDR1 SGHTA and CDR2 FQGNSA. The CDR3 sequence is CASSLGIGNTEAFF. The CDR3 coding sequence is TGTGCCAGCAGCTTAGGTATTGGAAACACTGAAGCTTTCTTT.

The chain carries TRBV7-9 and TRBJ2-3; the D call may be TRBD1 or TRBD2 (5 bases each). V gave up 1 base and J gave up 1 base, with 9 bases separating them. CDR3 length: 15 residues. Germline-derived CDR1 and CDR2 are SEHNR and FQNEAQ (reference sequence). Here the CDR3 DNA reads TGTGCCAGCAGCTTAGGGGGGACCCGCACAGATACGCAGTATTTT. It yields the protein CASSLGGTRTDTQYF.

The rearrangement joins TRBV5-1 to TRBJ1-1; maybe TRBD1 (5 bases). Germline V gene data show CDR1 as SGHRS and CDR2 as YFSETQ. The CDR3 runs 14 residues. V was shortened by 0 bases and J by 7 bases, with 13 bases between the two germline ends. CDR3 DNA: TGCGCCAGCAGCTTGGCCTGGGGGGACCATGAAGCTTTCTTT. As protein: CASSLAWGDHEAFF.

About this clone itself: Other DNA sequences in the same sample also yield this CDR3. The rearrangement uses TRBV29-1 and TRBJ2-2, with D unresolved. With 5 bases removed from V and 1 base from J, the gap between germline ends came to 8 bases. The germline V gene has CDR1 SQVTM and CDR2 ANQGSEA. The CDR3 has 13 amino acids. CDR3 residues: CSVLDGNTGELFF. The CDR3 bases are TGCAGCGTTCTCGACGGGAACACCGGGGAGCTGTTTTTT.

The J gene is TRBJ1-1, the V gene TRBV4-3; tentative D call: TRBD1 (6 bases). Germline CDR1 and CDR2: LGHNA and YSLEER. Trimming left V 0 bases short and J 6 bases short, with 14 bases between. The CDR3 runs to 15 residues. The CDR3 DNA follows: TGCGCCAGCAGCCAAGAAAACAGGGACCGGTCTGAAGCTTTCTTT. It yields the protein CASSQENRDRSEAFF.

V is TRBV7-9 and J is TRBJ2-1, with TRBD2 matching 11 bases. From germline, CDR1 is SEHNR and CDR2 FQNEAQ (reference sequence). The CDR3 is 16 residues long. V trimming: 5 bases; J trimming: 3 bases; junction bases outside the gene matches: 6. Here the CDR3 DNA reads TGTGCCAGCAGCATCGCGGGACTAGCGGTCTACAATGAGCAGTTCTTC. It specifies CASSIAGLAVYNEQFF.

The chain uses TRBV7-8 and TRBJ2-7; D not certain. The CDR3 extends over 16 amino acids. Trimming took 2 bases from V and 2 from J, leaving 16 bases between them. Looked up from germline, CDR1 is SGHVS and CDR2 is FQNEAQ. CDR3 nucleotide sequence: TGTGCCAGCAGCTTACCGGGCGGACGTCCTACCTACGAGCAGTACTTC. This codes for CASSLPGGRPTYEQYF.

The chain uses TRBV9 and TRBJ2-2; D is undetermined. Trimming took 0 bases from V and 0 from J, leaving 15 bases between them. Germline lookup yields CDR1 SGDLS and CDR2 YYNGEE. The CDR3 is 18 residues long. The CDR3 here is CASSVDPVHLPNTGELFF. The CDR3 nucleotides are TGTGCCAGCAGCGTAGATCCTGTCCATTTACCGAACACCGGGGAGCTGTTTTTT.

In the case of this clone: This may be a read error: a much more frequent sequence differs by one nucleotide. V is TRBV6-1 and J is TRBJ2-7; D gene unclear. V was pared by 5 bases and J by 6 bases, with 5 bases between. This CDR3 spans 10 amino acids. Germline CDR1 MNHNS, CDR2 SASEGT. The CDR3 nucleotides read TGTGCCAGCAGTTACAGCGAGCAGTACTTC. It translates to CASSYSEQYF.

The chain carries TRBV9 and TRBJ2-3; no definite D call. The V end was cut by 0 bases, the J end by 0 bases, with 20 bases between. Looked up from germline, CDR1 is SGDLS and CDR2 is YYNGEE. The CDR3 consists of 19 residues. This chain's CDR3 is CASSVVSGSGRFSTDTQYF. CDR3 nucleotide sequence: TGTGCCAGCAGCGTAGTATCGGGCTCCGGCAGGTTCAGCACAGATACGCAGTATTTT.

This chain joins TRBV7-9 and TRBJ2-7; D might be TRBD2 (6 bases). Germline CDR1 is SEHNR and CDR2 is FQNEAQ (reference sequence). Trimming left V 0 bases short and J 3 bases short, with 12 bases between. The length of the CDR3 is 15 residues. CDR3 in DNA: TGTGCCAGCAGCTTAGCCCAGGGACTGCTCTACGAGCAGTACTTC. It translates to CASSLAQGLLYEQYF. Full variable domain (rest looked up from reference TRBV7-9 and TRBJ2-7): DTGVSQNPRHKITKRGQNVTFRCDPISEHNRLYWYRQTLGQGPEFLTYFQNEAQLEKSRLLSDRFSAERPKGSFSTLEIQRTEQGDSAMYLCASSLAQGLLYEQYFGPGTRLTVT.

The chain uses TRBV19 and TRBJ1-3; no clear D gene. The CDR3 is made up of 14 amino acids. Germline lookup yields CDR1 LNHDA and CDR2 SQIVND (reference sequence). V lost 7 bases to trimming and J lost 0 bases, with 10 bases between them. DNA for the CDR3: TGTGCCAGTAAGTTCCGTGACTCTGGAAACACCATATATTTT. Its translation: CASKFRDSGNTIYF.

The chain joins TRBV14 to TRBJ2-3; 11 bases map to TRBD2. The V gene end was trimmed by 2 bases and the J gene end by 4 bases; junction bases not matched to a gene: 2. Germline V gene lookup returns CDR1 SGHDN and CDR2 FVKESK. The CDR3 runs to 15 residues. The CDR3 spells CASSQLAGGADTQYF. The CDR3 DNA reads as TGTGCCAGCAGCCAACTAGCGGGGGGCGCAGATACGCAGTATTTT.

J is TRBJ1-2 and V is TRBV29-1; no clear D gene. V was shortened by 6 bases and J by 0 bases, with 17 bases between the two germline ends. In germline, CDR1 is SQVTM, CDR2 ANQGSEA. This CDR3 contains 15 residues. The DNA for the CDR3 is TGCAGCGTCCTGGAGCACCTGGAACCTAACTATGGCTACACCTTC. This encodes CSVLEHLEPNYGYTF.

The chain joins TRBV5-1 to TRBJ2-2; the D gene could be TRBD1 or TRBD2 (6 bases each). The germline CDR1 and CDR2 sequences are SGHRS and YFSETQ. The CDR3 runs 17 residues. V gave up 5 bases and J gave up 4 bases, with 21 bases separating them. The CDR3 region is CASRRDNPAGFTGELFF. CDR3 DNA sequence: TGCGCCAGCAGGAGGGACAATCCAGCGGGTTTCACCGGGGAGCTGTTTTTT. The full variable domain, completed using reference TRBV5-1 and TRBJ2-2, is KAGVTQTPRYLIKTRGQQVTLSCSPISGHRSVSWYQQTPGQGLQFLFEYFSETQRNKGNFPGRFSGRQFSNSRSEMNVSTLELGDSALYLCASRRDNPAGFTGELFFGEGSRLTVL.

The chain employs TRBV7-8 and TRBJ2-2, with no clear D. Trimming took 0 bases from V and 5 from J, leaving 7 bases between them. This CDR3 is built from 14 residues. Germline CDR1 is SGHVS and CDR2 is FQNEAQ. The CDR3 sequence is CASSLAPRTGELFF. The CDR3 DNA reads TGTGCCAGCAGCTTAGCGCCGCGGACCGGGGAGCTGTTTTTT. Variable domain in full (rest from reference TRBV7-8 and TRBJ2-2): GAGVSQSPRYKVAKRGQDVALRCDPISGHVSLFWYQQALGQGPEFLTYFQNEAQLDKSGLPSDRFFAERPEGSVSTLKIQRTQQEDSAVYLCASSLAPRTGELFFGEGSRLTVL.

The genes are TRBV9 and TRBJ1-6; D gene uncertain. Trimming took 0 bases from V and 9 from J, leaving 4 bases between them. This CDR3 has 12 residues. In germline, CDR1 is SGDLS, CDR2 YYNGEE. CDR3 residues: CASSVGGSPLHF. In DNA, the CDR3 is TGTGCCAGCAGCGTAGGCGGTTCACCCCTCCACTTT.

V gene TRBV9 combines with J gene TRBJ1-2; D might be TRBD1 (5 bases). The CDR3 extends over 16 amino acids. Germline-derived CDR1 and CDR2 are SGDLS and YYNGEE. V was pared by 4 bases and J by 4 bases, with 20 bases between. The CDR3: CASSPSGQGTSYGYTF. Here the CDR3 DNA reads TGTGCCAGCAGCCCCTCGGGGCAGGGTACCTCCTATGGCTACACCTTC.

The sample holds one count of this clone. The chain links TRBV7-2 to TRBJ2-7; no reliable D call. The CDR3 contains 13 residues. CDR1 SGHTA and CDR2 FQGNSA come from the germline V gene. Deletions cut 1 base from V and 4 bases from J, with 8 bases between. CDR3 bases: TGTGCCAGCAGCTTAGGACTTCAATACGAGCAGTACTTC. As protein: CASSLGLQYEQYF.

The rearrangement joins TRBV7-6 to TRBJ2-3; 12 positions match TRBD2. The CDR3 length is 15 residues. Germline loops: CDR1 SGHVS, CDR2 FNYEAQ. V lost 5 bases and J lost 6; bases outside the gene matches: 6. CDR3 protein: CASSMTSGRADTQYF. In DNA form, the CDR3 reads TGTGCCAGCAGCATGACTAGCGGGAGAGCTGATACGCAGTATTTT.

The CDR3 DNA follows: TGCAGCGTTGAACCCTCGGCGGACTATGGCTACACCTTC. Amino acids: CSVEPSADYGYTF. The chain recombines TRBV29-1 with TRBJ1-2; no firm D call. The length of the CDR3 is 13 residues. The germline gives CDR1 SQVTM, CDR2 ANQGSEA. V was clipped by 2 bases and J by 3 bases, with 10 bases between them.

The rearrangement uses TRBV7-9 and TRBJ2-7; D assignment may be TRBD1 or TRBD2 (5 bases each). The CDR3 spans 17 residues. Trimming removed 1 base from V and 5 bases from J, with 21 bases in between. Germline loops: CDR1 SEHNR, CDR2 FQNEAQ (reference sequence). CDR3 DNA sequence: TGTGCCAGCAGCTTAGTAACCGGGACCCGAAGGGACCACGAGCAGTACTTC. This translates into CASSLVTGTRRDHEQYF.